Listed below are T cell receptor beta chains from one sample, sequenced in a study of technical replicates of blood from a handful of donors. Produced via immunoSEQ multiplex PCR; TCRdb's table is partial and in-frame only. The sample holds about 81,000 clones, approximately 94% seen once. The sequencing input was T cells isolated from PBMCs. These receptor sequences come from a human donor in good health. CDR3s include the opening cysteine and the closing phenylalanine or tryptophan. The D gene is left open where the match is weak. The size field is filled for only some rows; it gives once, few, many or a size class.

j_gene,d_gene,len,v_gene,abundance,CDR3nt,CDR3aa
TRBJ2-7,NA,18,TRBV14,NA,TGTGCCAGCAGCCCAACAATACTACAGGGCCTCTTGGGCTACGAGCAGTACTTC,CASSPTILQGLLGYEQYF
TRBJ2-2,NA,13,TRBV5-1,NA,TGCGCCAGCAGCCCCCGGGGTCCCGGGGAGCTGTTTTTT,CASSPRGPGELFF
TRBJ1-3,TRBD1,14,TRBV25-1,NA,TGTGCCAGCGGGGACAGGACCTCTGGAAACACCATATATTTT,CASGDRTSGNTIYF
TRBJ1-2,NA,12,TRBV19,NA,TGTGCCAGTAGTATGACAAACTATGGCTACACCTTC,CASSMTNYGYTF
TRBJ2-7,NA,16,TRBV11-3,NA,TGTGCCAGCAGCTTAGATTCAGGGGACGGACACTACGAGCAGTACTTC,CASSLDSGDGHYEQYF
TRBJ1-3,TRBD1,13,TRBV5-4,NA,TGTGCCAGCAGCCAGGGACAGGGGCACACCATATATTTT,CASSQGQGHTIYF
TRBJ2-2,TRBD2,17,TRBV30,NA,TGTGCCTGGACCGGACTAGCGGGAGATGCAGTAACCGGGGAGCTGTTTTTT,CAWTGLAGDAVTGELFF
TRBJ1-1,NA,12,TRBV2,NA,TGTGCCAGCTCACAGGGTTTCACTGAAGCTTTCTTT,CASSQGFTEAFF
TRBJ1-5,NA,19,TRBV28,once,TGTGCCAGCAGTTTAGGGGGGGTAACAGCCGAAGGACCTGGGCAGCCCCAGCATTTT,CASSLGGVTAEGPGQPQHF
TRBJ1-2,NA,15,TRBV14,NA,TGTGCCAGCAGCCAAGATCGTGAGGGTTTATATGGCTACACCTTC,CASSQDREGLYGYTF
TRBJ1-4,NA,14,TRBV27,once,TGTGCCAGCAGTTTGTTCCAGACAGACGGAAAACTGTTTTTT,CASSLFQTDGKLFF
TRBJ2-2,NA,14,TRBV28,NA,TGTGCCAGCAGTGTTCTAGCGCTCGGCGGGGAGCTGTTTTTT,CASSVLALGGELFF
TRBJ1-1,TRBD1,14,TRBV18,NA,TGTGCCAGCTCACCGGGACTGGACAGGCCTGAAGCTTTCTTT,CASSPGLDRPEAFF
TRBJ2-7,TRBD1,14,TRBV7-6,NA,TGTGCCAGCAGCTTGGACAGGGGTCCTTACGAGCAGTACTTC,CASSLDRGPYEQYF
TRBJ2-1,TRBD2,13,TRBV5-1,NA,TGCGCCAGCAGCTCTAGCGGGGACAATGAGCAGTTCTTC,CASSSSGDNEQFF
TRBJ2-7,NA,14,TRBV4-3,NA,TGCGCCAGCAGCCGGCAGGGGAACTCCTACGAGCAGTACTTC,CASSRQGNSYEQYF
TRBJ2-1,NA,16,TRBV4-1,NA,TGCGCCAGCAGCCAAACCGAGACTTATCTCTACAATGAGCAGTTCTTC,CASSQTETYLYNEQFF
TRBJ2-1,TRBD2,19,TRBV10-1,once,TGCGCCAGCAGTGTCGACGGTGGGGCGGGAGGGCCTAAGCACAATGAGCAGTTCTTC,CASSVDGGAGGPKHNEQFF
TRBJ1-2,NA,17,TRBV7-2,NA,TGTGCCAGCAGCCCCACCAGAACAGGGAAGGTTGACTATGGCTACACCTTC,CASSPTRTGKVDYGYTF
TRBJ2-7,NA,13,TRBV30,once,TGTGCCTGGAGTCATTGGGGCATGGACGAGCAGTACTTC,CAWSHWGMDEQYF
TRBJ1-1,NA,13,TRBV6-5,NA,TGTGCCAGCAGTTCCTTGGGGGGGACTGAAGCTTTCTTT,CASSSLGGTEAFF
TRBJ1-5,TRBD1,13,TRBV7-2,NA,TGTGCCAGCACCTGGACAGGGGATCAGCCCCAGCATTTT,CASTWTGDQPQHF
TRBJ2-2,TRBD2,15,TRBV9,NA,TGTGCCAGCAGCCCAGGACTAGCCCTCAGCGGGGAGCTGTTTTTT,CASSPGLALSGELFF
TRBJ1-2,TRBD1,17,TRBV7-2,NA,TGTGCCAGCAGCTTAGATTTTACCCCCGGGACAGGGTATGGCTACACCTTC,CASSLDFTPGTGYGYTF
TRBJ2-2,TRBD2,16,TRBV6-1,NA,TGTGCCAGCAGTGTGGGCACTAGCGGGGTCCACCGGGAGCTGTTTTTT,CASSVGTSGVHRELFF
TRBJ1-1,NA,14,TRBV7-9,NA,TGTGCCAGCAGCTTAGGGCAGGGGACCACTGAAGCTTTCTTT,CASSLGQGTTEAFF
TRBJ1-2,TRBD1,13,TRBV10-3,once,TGTGCCATCACTATAGACAGGGGAGGTGGCTACACCTTC,CAITIDRGGGYTF
TRBJ2-1,TRBD2,14,TRBV7-9,NA,TGTGCCAGCAGCTTAGAGGCAGGGAGGGGTGAGCAGTTCTTC,CASSLEAGRGEQFF
TRBJ2-1,NA,14,TRBV7-2,NA,TGTGCCAGCAGCCCCTCGACAGCCTACAATGAGCAGTTCTTC,CASSPSTAYNEQFF
TRBJ2-1,NA,13,TRBV10-1,NA,TGCGCCGGCCAGGTTCAGGTATACAATGAGCAGTTCTTC,CAGQVQVYNEQFF
TRBJ2-7,NA,11,TRBV30,NA,TGTGCCTGGAGTGTGGGGGGCGAGCAGTACTTC,CAWSVGGEQYF
TRBJ2-7,TRBD1,12,TRBV30,NA,TGTGCCTGGAGTGTACAGGGGTTCGAGCAGTACTTC,CAWSVQGFEQYF
TRBJ2-2,TRBD1,13,TRBV28,NA,TGTGCCAGCCGACAGGGGGCTTCCGGGGAGCTGTTTTTT,CASRQGASGELFF
TRBJ1-1,NA,14,TRBV11-2,once,TGTGCCATCAATTCAAATCGGGGGAGGACTGAAGCTTTCTTT,CAINSNRGRTEAFF
TRBJ1-5,TRBD1,14,TRBV11-2,NA,TGTGCCAGCAGCTTAGCCGACAGGGGACAGCCCCAGCATTTT,CASSLADRGQPQHF
TRBJ1-1,NA,11,TRBV29-1,NA,TGCAGCGTTGGGCTCAGAACTGAAGCTTTCTTT,CSVGLRTEAFF
TRBJ2-2,TRBD2,16,TRBV5-6,NA,TGTGCCAGCAGCCAGGATGGGACTATTGGCACCGGGGAGCTGTTTTTT,CASSQDGTIGTGELFF
TRBJ2-2,NA,14,TRBV5-4,NA,TGTGCCGCTGGAAGGGGGAGGAACACCGGGGAGCTGTTTTTT,CAAGRGRNTGELFF
TRBJ2-5,NA,16,TRBV30,NA,TGTGCCTGGAGTACCCCTTGGGGAAACGGGAAAGAGACCCAGTACTTC,CAWSTPWGNGKETQYF
TRBJ1-2,TRBD1,15,TRBV19,NA,TGTGCCAGTAGTACGTCGACAGGGGAGGTTGGCGGCTACACCTTC,CASSTSTGEVGGYTF
TRBJ2-3,TRBD2,17,TRBV4-1,NA,TGCGCCAGCAGCCAAGAACCTAGCGGGAGACGTACAGATACGCAGTATTTT,CASSQEPSGRRTDTQYF
TRBJ2-2,NA,16,TRBV6-5,NA,TGTGCCAGCAGTTACCGGATGACAACCCGCACCGGGGAGCTGTTTTTT,CASSYRMTTRTGELFF
TRBJ2-1,TRBD2,15,TRBV28,NA,TGTGCCAGCAGTACCGTAGCGGGAGGGTACAATGAGCAGTTCTTC,CASSTVAGGYNEQFF